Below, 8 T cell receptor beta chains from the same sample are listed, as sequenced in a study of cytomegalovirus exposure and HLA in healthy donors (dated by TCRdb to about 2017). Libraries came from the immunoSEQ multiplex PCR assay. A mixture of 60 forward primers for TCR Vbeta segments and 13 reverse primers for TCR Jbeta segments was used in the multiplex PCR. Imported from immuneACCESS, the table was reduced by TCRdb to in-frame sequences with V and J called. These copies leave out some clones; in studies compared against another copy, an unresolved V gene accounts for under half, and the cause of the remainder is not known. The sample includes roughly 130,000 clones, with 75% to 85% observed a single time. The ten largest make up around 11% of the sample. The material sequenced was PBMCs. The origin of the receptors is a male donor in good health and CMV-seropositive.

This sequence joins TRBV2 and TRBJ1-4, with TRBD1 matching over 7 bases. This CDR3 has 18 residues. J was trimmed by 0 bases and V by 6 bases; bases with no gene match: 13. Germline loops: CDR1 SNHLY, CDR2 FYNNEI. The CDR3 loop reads CASRAYRGQRATNEKLFF. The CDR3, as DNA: TGTGCCAGCAGGGCATACAGGGGCCAGAGGGCAACTAATGAAAAACTGTTTTTT.

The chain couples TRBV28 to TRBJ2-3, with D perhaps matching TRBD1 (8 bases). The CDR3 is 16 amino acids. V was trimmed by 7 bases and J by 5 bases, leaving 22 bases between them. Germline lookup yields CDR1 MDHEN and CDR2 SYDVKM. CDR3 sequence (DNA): TGTGCCAGCACTAAATCGGACAGGGAGGGTGAAGATACGCAGTATTTT. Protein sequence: CASTKSDREGEDTQYF.

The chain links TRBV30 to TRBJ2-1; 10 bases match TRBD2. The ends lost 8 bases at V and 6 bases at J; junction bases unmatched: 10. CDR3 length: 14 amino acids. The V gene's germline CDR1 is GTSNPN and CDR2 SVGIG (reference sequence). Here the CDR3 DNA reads TGTGCCGGGACTAGCGTAACCCGCCCCAATGAGCAGTTCTTC. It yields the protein CAGTSVTRPNEQFF. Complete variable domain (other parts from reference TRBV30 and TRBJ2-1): SQTIHQWPATLVQPVGSPLSLECTVEGTSNPNLYWYRQAAGRGLQLLFYSVGIGQISSEVPQNLSASRPQDRQFILSSKKLLLSDSGFYLCAGTSVTRPNEQFFGPGTRLTVL.

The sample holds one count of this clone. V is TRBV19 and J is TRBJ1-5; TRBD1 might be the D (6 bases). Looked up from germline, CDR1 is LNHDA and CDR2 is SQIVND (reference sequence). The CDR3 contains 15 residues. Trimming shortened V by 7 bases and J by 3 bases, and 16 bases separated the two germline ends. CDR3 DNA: TGTGCCAGTATTAAACACCGGGACACCAATCAGCCCCAGCATTTT. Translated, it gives CASIKHRDTNQPQHF.

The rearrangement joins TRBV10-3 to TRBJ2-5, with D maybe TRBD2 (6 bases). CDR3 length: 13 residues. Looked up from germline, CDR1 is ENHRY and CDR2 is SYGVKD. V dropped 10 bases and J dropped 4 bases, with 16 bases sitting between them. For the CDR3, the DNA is TGTGCCACCCAGACCGGGGGAGGAGAGACCCAGTACTTC. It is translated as CATQTGGGETQYF.

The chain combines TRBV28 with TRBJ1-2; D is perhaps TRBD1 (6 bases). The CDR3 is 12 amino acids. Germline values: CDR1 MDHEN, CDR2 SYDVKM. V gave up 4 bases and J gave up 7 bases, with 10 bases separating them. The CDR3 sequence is CASSSGHRGYTF. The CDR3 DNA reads TGTGCCAGCAGTTCGGGACACCGTGGCTACACCTTC.

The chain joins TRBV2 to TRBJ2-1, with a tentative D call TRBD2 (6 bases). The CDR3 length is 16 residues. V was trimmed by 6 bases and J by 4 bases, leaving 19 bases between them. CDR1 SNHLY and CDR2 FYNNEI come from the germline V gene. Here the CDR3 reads CASREESSVKYNEQFF. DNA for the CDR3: TGTGCCAGCAGGGAGGAGTCTAGCGTAAAGTACAATGAGCAGTTCTTC. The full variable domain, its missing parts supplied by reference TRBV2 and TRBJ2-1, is EPEVTQTPSHQVTQMGQEVILRCVPISNHLYFYWYRQILGQKVEFLVSFYNNEISEKSEIFDDQFSVERPDGSNFTLKIRSTKLEDSAMYFCASREESSVKYNEQFFGPGTRLTVL.

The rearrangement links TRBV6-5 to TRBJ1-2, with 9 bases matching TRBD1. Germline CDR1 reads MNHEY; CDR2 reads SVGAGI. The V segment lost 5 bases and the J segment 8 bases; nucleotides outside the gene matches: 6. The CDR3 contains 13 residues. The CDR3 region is CASSRQGVEGYTF. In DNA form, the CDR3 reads TGTGCCAGCAGTAGACAGGGGGTCGAGGGCTACACCTTC.